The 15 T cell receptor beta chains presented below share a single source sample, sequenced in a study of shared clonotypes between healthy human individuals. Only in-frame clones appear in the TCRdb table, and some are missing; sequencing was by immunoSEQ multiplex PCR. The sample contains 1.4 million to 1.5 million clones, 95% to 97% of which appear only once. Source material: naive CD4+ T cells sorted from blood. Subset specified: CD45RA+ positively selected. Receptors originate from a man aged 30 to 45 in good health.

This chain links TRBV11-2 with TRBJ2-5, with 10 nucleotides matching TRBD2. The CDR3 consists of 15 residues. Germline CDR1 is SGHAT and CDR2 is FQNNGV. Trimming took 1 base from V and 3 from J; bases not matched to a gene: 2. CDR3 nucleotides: TGTGCCAGCAGCTTAGGGACTAGCGGCAAAGAGACCCAGTACTTC. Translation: CASSLGTSGKETQYF.

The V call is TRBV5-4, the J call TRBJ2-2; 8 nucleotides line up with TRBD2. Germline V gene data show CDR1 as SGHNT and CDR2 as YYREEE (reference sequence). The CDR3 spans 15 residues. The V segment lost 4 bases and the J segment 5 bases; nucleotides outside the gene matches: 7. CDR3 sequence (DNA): TGTGCCAGCAGCCGGGGGGGGCTGAGTACCGGGGAGCTGTTTTTT. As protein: CASSRGGLSTGELFF. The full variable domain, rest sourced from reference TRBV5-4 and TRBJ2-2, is ETGVTQSPTHLIKTRGQQVTLRCSSQSGHNTVSWYQQALGQGPQFIFQYYREEENGRGNFPPRFSGLQFPNYSSELNVNALELDDSALYLCASSRGGLSTGELFFGEGSRLTVL.

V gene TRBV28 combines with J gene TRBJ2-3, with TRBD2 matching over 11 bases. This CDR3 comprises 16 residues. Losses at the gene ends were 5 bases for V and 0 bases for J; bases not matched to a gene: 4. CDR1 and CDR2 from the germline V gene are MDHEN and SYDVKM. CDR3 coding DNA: TGTGCCAGCAGTCGGGGACTAGCGGCTAGCACAGATACGCAGTATTTT. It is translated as CASSRGLAASTDTQYF. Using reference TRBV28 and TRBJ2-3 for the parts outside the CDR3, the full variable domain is DVKVTQSSRYLVKRTGEKVFLECVQDMDHENMFWYRQDPGLGLRLIYFSYDVKMKEKGDIPEGYSVSREKKERFSLILESASTNQTSMYLCASSRGLAASTDTQYFGPGTRLTVL.

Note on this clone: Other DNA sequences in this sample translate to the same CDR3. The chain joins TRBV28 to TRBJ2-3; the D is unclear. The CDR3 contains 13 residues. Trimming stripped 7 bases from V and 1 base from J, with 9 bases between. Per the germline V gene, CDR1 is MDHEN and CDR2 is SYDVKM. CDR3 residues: CASNLRGTDTQYF. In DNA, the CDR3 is TGTGCCAGCAATCTCAGAGGCACAGATACGCAGTATTTT.

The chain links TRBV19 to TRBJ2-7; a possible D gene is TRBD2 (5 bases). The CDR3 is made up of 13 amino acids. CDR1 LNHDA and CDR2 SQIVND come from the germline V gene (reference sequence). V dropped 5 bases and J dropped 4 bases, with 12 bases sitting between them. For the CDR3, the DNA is TGTGCCAGTAGTCCGCGGGTATTGTACGAGCAGTACTTC. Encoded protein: CASSPRVLYEQYF. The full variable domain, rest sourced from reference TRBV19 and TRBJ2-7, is DGGITQSPKYLFRKEGQNVTLSCEQNLNHDAMYWYRQDPGQGLRLIYYSQIVNDFQKGDIAEGYSVSREKKESFPLTVTSAQKNPTAFYLCASSPRVLYEQYFGPGTRLTVT.

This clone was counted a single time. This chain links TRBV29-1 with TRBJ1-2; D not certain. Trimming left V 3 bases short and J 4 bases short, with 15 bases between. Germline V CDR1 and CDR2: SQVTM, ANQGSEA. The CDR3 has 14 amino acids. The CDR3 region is CSVDRISSLYGYTF. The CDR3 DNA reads TGCAGCGTTGACAGGATTTCATCCCTCTATGGCTACACCTTC.

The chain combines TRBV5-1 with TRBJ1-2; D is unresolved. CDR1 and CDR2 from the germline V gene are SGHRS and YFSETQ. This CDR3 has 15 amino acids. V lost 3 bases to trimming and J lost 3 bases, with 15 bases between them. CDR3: CASSSMSPSDYGYTF. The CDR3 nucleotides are TGCGCCAGCAGCTCAATGTCGCCGTCCGACTATGGCTACACCTTC.

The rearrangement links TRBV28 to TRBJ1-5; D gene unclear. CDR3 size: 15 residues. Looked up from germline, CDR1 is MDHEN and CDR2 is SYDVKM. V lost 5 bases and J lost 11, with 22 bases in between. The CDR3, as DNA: TGTGCCAGCAGTCATCACGGCCTCGTGGTTAGGTCCCAGCATTTT. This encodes CASSHHGLVVRSQHF.

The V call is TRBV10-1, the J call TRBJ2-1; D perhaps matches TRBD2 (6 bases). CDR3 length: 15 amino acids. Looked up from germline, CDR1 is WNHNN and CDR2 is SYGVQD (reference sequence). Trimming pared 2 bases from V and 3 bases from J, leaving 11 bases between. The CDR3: CASSEGLTNYNEQFF. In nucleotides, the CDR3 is TGCGCCAGCAGTGAGGGACTAACGAACTACAATGAGCAGTTCTTC.

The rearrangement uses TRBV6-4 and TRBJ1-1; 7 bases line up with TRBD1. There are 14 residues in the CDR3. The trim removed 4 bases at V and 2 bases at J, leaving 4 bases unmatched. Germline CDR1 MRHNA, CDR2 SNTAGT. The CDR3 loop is CASSVKGGNTEAFF. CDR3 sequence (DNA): TGTGCCAGCAGTGTAAAAGGGGGCAACACTGAAGCTTTCTTT.

The CDR3 protein is CASSLEGRGEKLFF. Written as DNA, the CDR3 is TGTGCCAGCAGCTTAGAAGGGCGGGGTGAAAAACTGTTTTTT. The V gene is TRBV7-9, the J gene TRBJ1-4; D unresolved. There are 14 residues in the CDR3. V was clipped by 1 base and J by 7 bases, with 10 bases between them. Per germline, CDR1 SEHNR and CDR2 FQNEAQ (reference sequence).

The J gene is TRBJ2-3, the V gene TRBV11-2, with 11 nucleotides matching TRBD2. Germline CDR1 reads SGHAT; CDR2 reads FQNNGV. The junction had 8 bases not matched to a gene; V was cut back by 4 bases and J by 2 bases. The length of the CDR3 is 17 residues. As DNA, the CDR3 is TGTGCCAGCAGCTCGACCTTAGCGGGAGGGTTCACAGATACGCAGTATTTT. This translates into CASSSTLAGGFTDTQYF.

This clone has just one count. CDR3 DNA sequence: TGTGCCAGTAGCCCTCTAGCGGTCCGACGGGATACGCAGTATTTT. Encoded protein: CASSPLAVRRDTQYF. V is TRBV19 and J is TRBJ2-3; 7 nucleotides agree with TRBD2. V dropped 6 bases and J dropped 6; count of bases not matched to a gene: 12. CDR3 length: 15 amino acids. The germline CDR1 and CDR2 sequences are LNHDA and SQIVND (reference sequence). The full variable domain, its missing parts supplied by reference TRBV19 and TRBJ2-3, is DGGITQSPKYLFRKEGQNVTLSCEQNLNHDAMYWYRQDPGQGLRLIYYSQIVNDFQKGDIAEGYSVSREKKESFPLTVTSAQKNPTAFYLCASSPLAVRRDTQYFGPGTRLTVL.

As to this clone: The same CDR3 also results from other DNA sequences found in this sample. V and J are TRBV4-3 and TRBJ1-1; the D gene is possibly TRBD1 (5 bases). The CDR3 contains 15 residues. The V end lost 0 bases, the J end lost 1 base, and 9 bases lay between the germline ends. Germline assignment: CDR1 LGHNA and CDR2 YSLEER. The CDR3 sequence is CASSQEEGRNTEAFF. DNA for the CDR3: TGCGCCAGCAGCCAAGAAGAGGGGAGGAACACTGAAGCTTTCTTT.

The CDR3 nucleotides read TGTGCCAGCAGCTTCGACAGGGATGGGTACAATGAGCAGTTCTTC. It is translated as CASSFDRDGYNEQFF. The chain is built from TRBV7-6 and TRBJ2-1; the match to TRBD1 covers 7 bases. The length of the CDR3 is 15 residues. From germline, CDR1 is SGHVS and CDR2 FNYEAQ. The V gene end was trimmed by 3 bases and the J gene end by 4 bases; junction bases not matched to a gene: 6.